This T cell receptor beta chain derives from a study of shared clonotypes between healthy human individuals. Study observations and caveats: Unshared clonotypes carried lower generation probabilities than those common to all four donors.

The authors divided CD4+ cells into CD45RA+ naive and CD45RA-negative memory subsets. In regard to this clone: Antigen: not known.

The deep-level immunoSEQ assay was used. This table comes from immunoSEQ multiplex PCR, and its TCRdb copy is limited to in-frame clones, with some not included. The data show about 2.3 million clones, 85% to 95% seen once. The V gene end was trimmed by 0 bases and the J gene end by 6 bases; junction bases not matched to a gene: 4. Germline CDR1 reads LNHNV; CDR2 reads YYDKDF (reference sequence). This CDR3 spans 16 amino acids. The sequenced material came from naive CD4+ T cells from PBMCs. Indicated subset: CD45RA+ positively selected. This receptor was identified in a man between 18 and 29 years old in good health. Some clones in this sample may be carry-over from other donors' samples. The chain recombines TRBV15 with TRBJ2-4, with 11 bases fitting TRBD1. The CDR3, as DNA: TGTGCCACCAGCAGAGATAAGGGACAGGGGGGAAACATTCAGTACTTC. Its translation: CATSRDKGQGGNIQYF.